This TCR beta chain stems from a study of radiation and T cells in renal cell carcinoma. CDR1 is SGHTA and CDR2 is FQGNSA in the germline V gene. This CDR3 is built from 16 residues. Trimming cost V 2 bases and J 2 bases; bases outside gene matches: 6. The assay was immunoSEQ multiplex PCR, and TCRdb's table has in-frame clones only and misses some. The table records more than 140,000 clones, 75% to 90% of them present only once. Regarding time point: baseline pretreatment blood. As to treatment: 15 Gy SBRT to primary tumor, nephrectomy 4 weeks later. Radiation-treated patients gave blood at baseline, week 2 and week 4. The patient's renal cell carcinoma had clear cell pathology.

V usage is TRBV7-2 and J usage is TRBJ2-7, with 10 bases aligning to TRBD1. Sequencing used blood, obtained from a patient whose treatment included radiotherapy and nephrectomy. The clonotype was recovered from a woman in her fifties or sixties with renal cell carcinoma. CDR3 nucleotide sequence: TGTGCCAGCAGCTTATTCGGACAGGGGGAAACCTACGAGCAGTACTTC. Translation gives CASSLFGQGETYEQYF.